This entry describes one T cell receptor (beta chain). This sample is part of a study of cytomegalovirus exposure and HLA in healthy donors. PCR primers comprised 60 Vbeta and 13 Jbeta primers. Profiling relied on immunoSEQ multiplex PCR, and the TCRdb table lists in-frame clones only, not all of them. The sample holds more than 85,000 clones, around 86% seen once. Trimming took 6 bases from V and 2 from J, leaving 14 bases between them. Germline CDR1 reads SGHRS; CDR2 reads YFSETQ. CDR3 length: 14 amino acids. Material for sequencing was PBMCs. This clonotype originated in a middle-aged man in good health and CMV-seronegative. The gene calls are TRBV5-1 and TRBJ1-2, with D hard to call. The CDR3 DNA reads as TGCGCCAGCATGAAGGTAGGAGAAAACTATGGCTACACCTTC. Protein: CASMKVGENYGYTF.